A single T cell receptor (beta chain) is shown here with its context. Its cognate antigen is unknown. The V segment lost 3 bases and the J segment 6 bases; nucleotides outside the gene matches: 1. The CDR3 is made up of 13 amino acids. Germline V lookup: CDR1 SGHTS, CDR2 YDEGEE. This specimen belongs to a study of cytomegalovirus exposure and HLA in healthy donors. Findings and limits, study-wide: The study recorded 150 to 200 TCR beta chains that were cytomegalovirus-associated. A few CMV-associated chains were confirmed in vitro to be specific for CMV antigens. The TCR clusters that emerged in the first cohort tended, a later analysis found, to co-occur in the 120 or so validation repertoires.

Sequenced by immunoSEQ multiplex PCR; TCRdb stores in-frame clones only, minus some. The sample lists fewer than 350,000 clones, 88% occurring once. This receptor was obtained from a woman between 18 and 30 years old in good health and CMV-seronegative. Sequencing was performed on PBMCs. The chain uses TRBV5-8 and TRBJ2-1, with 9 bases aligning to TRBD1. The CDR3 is CASSYRGRNEQFF. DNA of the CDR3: TGTGCCAGCAGCTACAGGGGGCGCAATGAGCAGTTCTTC.